The 14 T cell receptor beta chains in this list originate from one sample, sequenced in a study of OX40 agonist ivuxolimab in advanced cancers. The data were produced by immunoSEQ multiplex PCR, yet TCRdb's version contains in-frame clones alone and is incomplete. The sample lists 65,000 to 95,000 clones, around 89% occurring once. The source material was CD4+ or CD8+ T cells sorted from blood, sampled in a trial of the OX40 agonist ivuxolimab. The receptors were sampled from an adult with an advanced solid tumor such as melanoma, head and neck, liver or kidney cancer.

This clone was found once. The genes are TRBV4-1 and TRBJ2-5; 14 nucleotides line up with TRBD2. Germline V lookup: CDR1 MGHRA, CDR2 YSYEKL. The junction had 6 bases not matched to a gene; V was cut back by 4 bases and J by 5 bases. The CDR3 spans 16 residues. CDR3 loop: CASSPRLAGGVETQYF. The CDR3 region has the DNA TGCGCCAGCAGCCCTCGACTAGCGGGGGGGGTTGAGACCCAGTACTTC.

This chain uses TRBV4-1 with TRBJ2-3, with 15 bases matching TRBD2. After removal of 4 bases from V and 0 bases from J, the junction contained 5 bases not matched to a gene. The length of the CDR3 is 18 residues. CDR1 and CDR2 from the germline V gene are MGHRA and YSYEKL. The CDR3, as DNA: TGCGCCAGCAGCCCCGGACTAGCGGGAGGGCTTAGCACAGATACGCAGTATTTT. Protein product: CASSPGLAGGLSTDTQYF.

The chain combines TRBV11-2 with TRBJ2-7; D is possibly TRBD1 (5 bases). The length of the CDR3 is 14 residues. Germline V gene sequence: CDR1 SGHAT, CDR2 FQNNGV. Deletions cut 0 bases from V and 6 bases from J, with 12 bases between. This chain's CDR3 is CASSLEASDSEQYF. DNA of the CDR3: TGTGCCAGCAGCTTAGAAGCGTCTGACAGCGAGCAGTACTTC.

The gene calls are TRBV7-9 and TRBJ2-1; 7 nucleotides align to TRBD2. In germline, CDR1 is SEHNR, CDR2 FQNEAQ (reference sequence). V shed 0 bases, J shed 8 bases, and the junction held 10 bases outside the gene matches. The CDR3 length is 16 residues. CDR3 loop: CASSLAVETSRHEQFF. The CDR3 DNA is TGTGCCAGCAGCTTAGCCGTTGAGACTAGCCGGCATGAGCAGTTCTTC.

J is TRBJ1-1 and V is TRBV18, with D perhaps matching TRBD1 (5 bases). The germline V gene has CDR1 KGHSH and CDR2 LQKENI. CDR3 length: 14 residues. With 3 bases removed from V and 5 bases from J, the gap between germline ends came to 13 bases. CDR3 loop: CASSPGGWKTEAFF. As DNA, the CDR3 is TGTGCCAGCTCACCGGGGGGTTGGAAGACTGAAGCTTTCTTT.

The J gene is TRBJ1-5, the V gene TRBV6-1; a possible D gene is TRBD1 (5 bases). Germline CDR1 and CDR2: MNHNS and SASEGT. Trimming pared 3 bases from V and 0 bases from J, leaving 12 bases between. This CDR3 contains 16 residues. The CDR3 is CASSDIPGLSNQPQHF. Here the CDR3 DNA reads TGTGCCAGCAGTGATATACCAGGGCTTAGCAATCAGCCCCAGCATTTT.

This clone has a single count. The rearrangement joins TRBV6-5 to TRBJ2-3; 9 positions agree with TRBD2. The junction had 5 bases not matched to a gene; V was cut back by 5 bases and J by 2 bases. CDR1 is MNHEY, CDR2 SVGAGI, per germline. This CDR3 comprises 15 residues. The chain's CDR3 is CASSLLAGATDTQYF. CDR3 DNA sequence: TGTGCCAGCAGTCTACTAGCGGGCGCCACAGATACGCAGTATTTT.

V gene TRBV6-6 combines with J gene TRBJ2-7; D unresolved. This CDR3 has 15 amino acids. The V end was cut by 4 bases, the J end by 1 base, with 14 bases between. CDR1 and CDR2 from the germline V gene are MNHNY and SVGAGI (reference sequence). Here the CDR3 reads CASSLGPRTSYEQYF. The CDR3 DNA follows: TGTGCCAGCAGTTTAGGCCCTAGGACGTCCTACGAGCAGTACTTC.

The sample holds one count of this clone. This chain uses TRBV5-4 with TRBJ2-3; D is undetermined. Germline V CDR1 and CDR2: SGHNT, YYREEE (reference sequence). This CDR3 has 15 residues. Deletions cut 2 bases from V and 6 bases from J, with 16 bases between. Written as DNA, the CDR3 is TGTGCCAGCAGCTTACGAATCGGATTGGTTGATACGCAGTATTTT. Amino acids: CASSLRIGLVDTQYF.

The V and J genes are TRBV19 and TRBJ2-3, with 10 bases matching TRBD2. With V trimmed by 2 bases and J by 2 bases, 7 bases remained unmatched. The CDR3 length is 17 residues. Germline V gene sequence: CDR1 LNHDA, CDR2 SQIVND (reference sequence). This CDR3 is CASSISLAGAYTDTQYF. The CDR3 nucleotides read TGTGCCAGTAGTATAAGCCTAGCGGGGGCCTACACAGATACGCAGTATTTT. Drawing the rest from reference TRBV19 and TRBJ2-3, the complete variable domain is DGGITQSPKYLFRKEGQNVTLSCEQNLNHDAMYWYRQDPGQGLRLIYYSQIVNDFQKGDIAEGYSVSREKKESFPLTVTSAQKNPTAFYLCASSISLAGAYTDTQYFGPGTRLTVL.

The genes are TRBV9 and TRBJ2-5, with no clear D. Trimming removed 0 bases from V and 1 base from J, with 4 bases in between. The germline gives CDR1 SGDLS, CDR2 YYNGEE. This CDR3 has 13 amino acids. The CDR3 loop is CASSVASQETQYF. As DNA, the CDR3 is TGTGCCAGCAGCGTAGCCAGCCAAGAGACCCAGTACTTC.

Only a few counts were recorded for this clone. The chain's CDR3 is CSVGLWATEAFF. DNA of the CDR3: TGCAGCGTTGGGCTCTGGGCCACTGAAGCTTTCTTT. J is TRBJ1-1 and V is TRBV29-1; no clear D gene. Germline CDR1 is SQVTM and CDR2 is ANQGSEA. This CDR3 contains 12 residues. V was shortened by 4 bases and J by 4 bases, with 10 bases between the two germline ends.

The CDR3 loop is CASSLRRGQETQYF. DNA for the CDR3: TGTGCCAGCAGTCTCCGGAGGGGGCAAGAGACCCAGTACTTC. The chain joins TRBV27 to TRBJ2-5; D assignment may be TRBD1 or TRBD2 (6 bases each). Germline V gene lookup returns CDR1 MNHEY and CDR2 SMNVEV (reference sequence). The CDR3 is made up of 14 amino acids. V was shortened by 5 bases and J by 2 bases, with 12 bases between the two germline ends.

J is TRBJ2-7 and V is TRBV5-1; TRBD1 matches 12 bases. The ends lost 0 bases at V and 5 bases at J; junction bases unmatched: 3. The germline V gene has CDR1 SGHRS and CDR2 YFSETQ. The CDR3 is 15 residues long. In nucleotides, the CDR3 is TGCGCCAGCAGCTTGGATGGGACAGGGGGCGACGAGCAGTACTTC. Amino acid sequence: CASSLDGTGGDEQYF. The full variable domain, with the rest looked up from reference TRBV5-1 and TRBJ2-7, is KAGVTQTPRYLIKTRGQQVTLSCSPISGHRSVSWYQQTPGQGLQFLFEYFSETQRNKGNFPGRFSGRQFSNSRSEMNVSTLELGDSALYLCASSLDGTGGDEQYFGPGTRLTVT.